A single sample is the source of the 13 T cell receptor beta chains below, sequenced in a study of blood T cell repertoires in COVID-19. The method was immunoSEQ multiplex PCR; TCRdb's version includes in-frame clones alone and lacks a portion of them. The table lists approximately 200,000 clones, around 80% of them singletons, with roughly 5% in the top ten. What was sequenced was peripheral blood. The receptors were gathered from a human donor in a cohort sampled during active COVID-19.

A remark on this clone: Other DNA sequences in the same sample also yield this CDR3. This chain links TRBV9 with TRBJ2-2; 9 bases match TRBD1. Germline V gene sequence: CDR1 SGDLS, CDR2 YYNGEE. Trimming cost V 4 bases and J 5 bases; bases outside gene matches: 6. The length of the CDR3 is 15 residues. The CDR3 coding sequence is TGTGCCAGCAGCCCGGGACAGGGTAGGACCGGGGAGCTGTTTTTT. Its protein product is CASSPGQGRTGELFF. Combining the CDR3 with reference TRBV9 and TRBJ2-2 gives the whole variable domain DSGVTQTPKHLITATGQRVTLRCSPRSGDLSVYWYQQSLDQGLQFLIQYYNGEERAKGNILERFSAQQFPDLHSELNLSSLELGDSALYFCASSPGQGRTGELFFGEGSRLTVL.

The rearrangement uses TRBV5-4 and TRBJ1-1; the D gene is possibly TRBD1 (6 bases). Germline loops: CDR1 SGHNT, CDR2 YYREEE (reference sequence). V was shortened by 4 bases and J by 8 bases, with 12 bases between the two germline ends. CDR3 length equals 12 residues. The CDR3 sequence: CASSQDGTEAFF. DNA for the CDR3: TGTGCCAGCAGCCAGGACGGGACAGAAGCTTTCTTT.

This clone was observed a single time. This CDR3 reads CASSLPPGSYEQYF. DNA for the CDR3: TGTGCCAGCAGCTTACCACCAGGGTCCTACGAGCAGTACTTC. This chain joins TRBV7-2 and TRBJ2-7; TRBD1 is a possible D gene (5 bases). Per the germline V gene, CDR1 is SGHTA and CDR2 is FQGNSA. CDR3 length: 14 amino acids. The V gene lost 2 bases and the J gene lost 1 base, with 9 bases spanning the gap.

V is TRBV18 and J is TRBJ2-1; 14 positions agree with TRBD2. Germline V CDR1 and CDR2: KGHSH, LQKENI. Trimming cost V 3 bases and J 9 bases; bases outside gene matches: 4. This CDR3 has 15 amino acids. The CDR3 protein is CASSPTSGRAPEQFF. CDR3 in DNA: TGTGCCAGCTCACCGACTAGCGGGAGGGCGCCTGAGCAGTTCTTC.

This sequence joins TRBV7-2 and TRBJ2-1; 7 bases align to TRBD1. The V and J ends lost 4 bases and 1 base, in that order; junction bases with no gene match: 7. The CDR3 has 16 amino acids. Per germline, CDR1 SGHTA and CDR2 FQGNSA. In DNA form, the CDR3 reads TGTGCCAGCAGCTCCGCAGGGGGTTGGTCCTACAATGAGCAGTTCTTC. It translates to CASSSAGGWSYNEQFF.

The V call is TRBV4-3, the J call TRBJ1-2, with 8 bases that match TRBD1. Germline lookup yields CDR1 LGHNA and CDR2 YSLEER. This CDR3 has 17 residues. The V and J ends lost 0 bases and 4 bases, in that order; junction bases with no gene match: 10. CDR3 coding DNA: TGCGCCAGCAGCCAAGATCACGGAAGAGGACAGGGCTATGGCTACACCTTC. Residues: CASSQDHGRGQGYGYTF.

The chain links TRBV27 to TRBJ2-2, with 10 nucleotides matching TRBD1. This CDR3 has 13 residues. Germline V CDR1 and CDR2: MNHEY, SMNVEV (reference sequence). V dropped 4 bases and J dropped 12; count of bases not matched to a gene: 5. CDR3 DNA sequence: TGTGCCAGCAGTTCAAGACAGGGGGCTAAGCTGTTTTTT. It yields the protein CASSSRQGAKLFF.

V gene TRBV5-1 combines with J gene TRBJ1-4; D gene ambiguous. Trimming removed 0 bases at V and 5 bases at J, with 8 bases between. This CDR3 has 14 residues. CDR1 and CDR2 from the germline V gene are SGHRS and YFSETQ. Written as DNA, the CDR3 is TGCGCCAGCAGCTTGGACAGTCCAAATGAAAAACTGTTTTTT. Protein product: CASSLDSPNEKLFF.

J is TRBJ2-7 and V is TRBV28; 9 bases align to TRBD1. Germline V gene data show CDR1 as MDHEN and CDR2 as SYDVKM. The trim removed 3 bases at V and 3 bases at J, leaving 6 bases unmatched. The CDR3 runs 15 residues. The CDR3 reads CASSLSTGGLYEQYF. CDR3 nucleotide sequence: TGTGCCAGCAGTTTGAGTACAGGGGGCCTCTACGAGCAGTACTTC.

This sequence joins TRBV6-7 and TRBJ2-7; 8 positions agree with TRBD2. TRBV6-7 is designated an ORF whose function remains uncertain. The J segment lost 4 bases and the V segment lost 5 bases, leaving 13 bases of the junction unmatched. CDR3 length: 16 amino acids. The CDR3 is CASSPPWRLAPYEQYF. The CDR3 DNA is TGTGCCAGCAGTCCCCCATGGAGACTAGCGCCATACGAGCAGTACTTC.

This clone was recorded once. V gene TRBV9 combines with J gene TRBJ1-5, with D perhaps matching TRBD1 (6 bases). Trimming shortened V by 0 bases and J by 1 base, and 8 bases separated the two germline ends. This CDR3 comprises 15 residues. Germline lookup yields CDR1 SGDLS and CDR2 YYNGEE. The CDR3 region has the DNA TGTGCCAGCAGCGTAGGAGGGACAAGCAATCAGCCCCAGCATTTT. Its protein is CASSVGGTSNQPQHF.

The chain joins TRBV29-1 to TRBJ2-3, with D perhaps TRBD2 (6 bases). The V end lost 0 bases, the J end lost 0 bases, and 16 bases lay between the germline ends. CDR3 length: 17 residues. Germline CDR1 and CDR2: SQVTM and ANQGSEA. Here the CDR3 reads CSVEDRSRGTSTDTQYF. CDR3 bases: TGCAGCGTTGAAGACCGGTCTAGAGGGACTAGCACAGATACGCAGTATTTT.

The chain recombines TRBV19 with TRBJ1-2; D is unclear. The V gene's germline CDR1 is LNHDA and CDR2 SQIVND (reference sequence). This CDR3 region has 13 residues. V was trimmed by 6 bases and J by 4 bases, leaving 12 bases between them. CDR3 sequence (DNA): TGTGCCAGTAGAGCCGGGTATCGCTATGGCTACACCTTC. Protein sequence: CASRAGYRYGYTF.